The present T cell receptor beta chain was sequenced within a study of vaccination effects on CD4 cells after COVID-19. About the research overall: Samples collected post-vaccine were obtained a median of 72 days after the second dose.

Germline V CDR1 and CDR2: SGHNT, YYREEE (reference sequence). The CDR3 runs 15 residues. V shed 2 bases and J 6 bases; nucleotides not matched to a gene: 4. Antigen-specific CD4+ T cells were expanded (with viral peptide pools) by the ViraFEST assay ahead of sequencing. The culture ran for 10 days, and then CD4+ T cells were isolated. Participants received two doses of either the BNT162b2 or mRNA-1273 vaccine. Negative nucleocapsid antibody tests before and after vaccination confirmed no previous SARS-CoV-2 infection. Libraries were prepared by immunoSEQ multiplex PCR; TCRdb keeps only in-frame clonotypes and omits some of them. This sample carries 30,000 or so clones, 55% to 75% of them seen once, and the ten largest clones take around 9%. Note on this clone: Antigen specificity is unknown.

The clonotype was recovered from a human donor who received a COVID-19 vaccine. This specimen was CD4+ T cells from PBMCs cultured with HCoV-NL63 spike peptides, taken after COVID-19 vaccination. The chain recombines TRBV5-4 with TRBJ2-2; 10 bases line up with TRBD2. The CDR3 spells CASSLAGGPSGELFF. In nucleotides, the CDR3 is TGTGCCAGCAGCTTAGCGGGGGGGCCATCCGGGGAGCTGTTTTTT.